A single sample gave rise to the 8 T cell receptor beta chains below, sequenced in a study of early T cells in non-severe SARS-CoV-2 infection. TCRdb re-analysed the 5' RACE reads in MiXCR, keeping a single row per CDR3 protein. The profile shows 30,000 to 45,000 distinct CDR3 sequences, 5.8% of them singletons. Sequenced material: whole blood. The receptors derive from an adult who was a healthcare worker with PCR-confirmed SARS-CoV-2 infection or an uninfected control (not recorded which).

This clonotype was seen many times. The chain uses TRBV3-1 and TRBJ1-1; D may be TRBD1 (6 bases). Germline V gives CDR1 LGHDT, CDR2 YNNKEL (reference sequence). Trimming pared 1 base from V and 5 bases from J, leaving 11 bases between. The CDR3 is made up of 14 amino acids. CDR3 amino acids: CASSQGGGITEAFF. For the CDR3, the DNA is TGTGCCAGCAGCCAAGGGGGGGGCATTACTGAAGCTTTCTTT.

This clonotype has just a few counts. V and J are TRBV7-6 and TRBJ2-7, with 7 bases identical to TRBD2. There are 12 residues in the CDR3. Germline loops: CDR1 SGHVS, CDR2 FNYEAQ. Unmatched junction bases numbered 3, after V lost 4 bases and J lost 6 bases. The CDR3 DNA is TGTGCCAGCAGCTCCTCGGGGGGCGAGCAGTACTTC. This encodes CASSSSGGEQYF.

This clonotype was observed many times. The J gene is TRBJ1-6, the V gene TRBV30, with 8 bases that match TRBD1. This CDR3 is built from 15 residues. Unmatched junction bases numbered 7, after V lost 4 bases and J lost 5 bases. Germline V gives CDR1 GTSNPN, CDR2 SVGIG (reference sequence). The DNA for the CDR3 is TGTGCCTGGAAAAGCGGACAGGGTGATAATTCACCCCTCCACTTT. Translating gives CAWKSGQGDNSPLHF.

In this sample, this clonotype turned up many times. V gene TRBV10-3 combines with J gene TRBJ2-3; perhaps TRBD1 as D (5 bases). V lost 2 bases, J lost 4 bases, and 16 bases lay in between. Per the germline V gene, CDR1 is ENHRY and CDR2 is SYGVKD. The CDR3 length is 16 residues. This chain's CDR3 is CAISERSAGMADTQYF. CDR3 sequence (DNA): TGTGCCATCAGTGAGAGGTCCGCAGGGATGGCAGATACGCAGTATTTT.

This clonotype was counted ten times or more. CDR3 sequence: CATSRGQGATEAFF. The CDR3 coding sequence is TGTGCCACCAGCAGAGGGCAGGGGGCCACTGAAGCTTTCTTT. The chain has TRBV15 and TRBJ1-1; TRBD1 aligns across 8 bases. Trimming at V came to 1 base and at J to 4 bases, leaving 2 bases not matched to a gene. The CDR3 totals 14 residues. Germline V gene sequence: CDR1 LNHNV, CDR2 YYDKDF (reference sequence).

The table lists this clonotype with many counts. CDR3 in DNA: TGCGCCAGCAGCCCGAGCGGGGTTGGTGCAGATACGCAGTATTTT. Translating gives CASSPSGVGADTQYF. The rearrangement joins TRBV5-1 to TRBJ2-3; 7 positions agree with TRBD2. The CDR3 is 15 residues long. With 4 bases clipped from V and 4 bases from J, the junction kept 9 bases outside the gene matches. The germline gives CDR1 SGHRS, CDR2 YFSETQ.

This clonotype occurred a few times. The chain uses TRBV28 and TRBJ2-1; D possibly matches TRBD1 or TRBD2 (5 bases each). Trimming took 7 bases from V and 3 from J, leaving 13 bases between them. This CDR3 has 14 amino acids. Germline V gene data show CDR1 as MDHEN and CDR2 as SYDVKM. CDR3: CASKRGRIYNEQFF. DNA for the CDR3: TGTGCCAGCAAGAGGGGACGGATCTACAATGAGCAGTTCTTC.

This clonotype was observed many times. V and J are TRBV5-1 and TRBJ2-1; 7 positions agree with TRBD1. V trimming: 0 bases; J trimming: 2 bases; junction bases outside the gene matches: 8. Germline V gives CDR1 SGHRS, CDR2 YFSETQ. The CDR3 contains 17 residues. The CDR3 nucleotides read TGCGCCAGCAGCTTGGTTCCCTCAGACAGGGCCTACAATGAGCAGTTCTTC. This gives the protein CASSLVPSDRAYNEQFF.